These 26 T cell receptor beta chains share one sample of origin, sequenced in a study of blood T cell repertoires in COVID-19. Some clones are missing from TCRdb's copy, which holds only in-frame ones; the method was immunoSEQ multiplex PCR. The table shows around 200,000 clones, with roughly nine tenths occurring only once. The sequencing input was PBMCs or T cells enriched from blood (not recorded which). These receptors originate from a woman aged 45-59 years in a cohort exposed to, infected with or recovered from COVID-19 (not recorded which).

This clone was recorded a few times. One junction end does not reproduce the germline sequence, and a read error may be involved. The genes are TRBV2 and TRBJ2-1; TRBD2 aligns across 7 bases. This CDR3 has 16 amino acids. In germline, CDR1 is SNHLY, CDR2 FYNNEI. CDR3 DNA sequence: TGTGCCAGCGGTAAGACTAGCCAGACCTCCAACAATGAGCAGTTCTTC. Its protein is CASGKTSQTSNNEQFF.

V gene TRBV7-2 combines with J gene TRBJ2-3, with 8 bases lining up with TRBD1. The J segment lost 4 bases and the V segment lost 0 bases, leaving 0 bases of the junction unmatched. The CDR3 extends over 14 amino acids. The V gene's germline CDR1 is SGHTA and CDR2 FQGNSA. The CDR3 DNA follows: TGTGCCAGCAGCTTAGCGACAGGGGCAGATACGCAGTATTTT. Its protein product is CASSLATGADTQYF. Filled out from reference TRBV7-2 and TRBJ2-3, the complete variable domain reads GAGVSQSPSNKVTEKGKDVELRCDPISGHTALYWYRQSLGQGLEFLIYFQGNSAPDKSGLPSDRFSAERTGGSVSTLTIQRTQQEDSAVYLCASSLATGADTQYFGPGTRLTVL.

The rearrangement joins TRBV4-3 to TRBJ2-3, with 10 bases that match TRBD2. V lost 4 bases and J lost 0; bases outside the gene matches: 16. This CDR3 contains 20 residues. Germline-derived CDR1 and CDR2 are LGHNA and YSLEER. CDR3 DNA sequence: TGCGCCAGCAGCCGCCTCGGACAGGGTTTAGCGGGGGGCAGCACAGATACGCAGTATTTT. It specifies CASSRLGQGLAGGSTDTQYF.

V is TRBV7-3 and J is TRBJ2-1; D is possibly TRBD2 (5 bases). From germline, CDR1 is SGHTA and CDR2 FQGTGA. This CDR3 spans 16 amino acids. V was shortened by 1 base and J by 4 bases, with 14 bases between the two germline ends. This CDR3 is CASSLSASRGYNEQFF. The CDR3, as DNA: TGTGCCAGCAGCTTAAGCGCTAGTCGAGGGTACAATGAGCAGTTCTTC.

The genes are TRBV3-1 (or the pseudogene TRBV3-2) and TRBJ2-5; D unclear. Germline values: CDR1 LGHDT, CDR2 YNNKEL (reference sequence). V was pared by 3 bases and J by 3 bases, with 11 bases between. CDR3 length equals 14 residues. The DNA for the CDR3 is TGTGCCAGCAGCCACTTGGCCACCAAAGAGACCCAGTACTTC. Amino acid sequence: CASSHLATKETQYF.

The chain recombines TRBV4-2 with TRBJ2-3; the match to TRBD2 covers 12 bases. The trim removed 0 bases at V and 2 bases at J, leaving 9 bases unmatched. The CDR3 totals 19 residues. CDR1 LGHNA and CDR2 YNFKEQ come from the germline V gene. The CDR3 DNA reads TGTGCCAGCAGCCAAGATCTAACTAGCGGGGGGACTTACACAGATACGCAGTATTTT. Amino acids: CASSQDLTSGGTYTDTQYF.

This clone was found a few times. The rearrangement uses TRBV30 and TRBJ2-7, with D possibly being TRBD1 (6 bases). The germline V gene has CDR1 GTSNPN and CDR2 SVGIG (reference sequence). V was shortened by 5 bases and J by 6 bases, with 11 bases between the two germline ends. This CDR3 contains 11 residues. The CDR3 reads CAWGQTGEQYF. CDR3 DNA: TGTGCCTGGGGACAGACAGGCGAGCAGTACTTC.

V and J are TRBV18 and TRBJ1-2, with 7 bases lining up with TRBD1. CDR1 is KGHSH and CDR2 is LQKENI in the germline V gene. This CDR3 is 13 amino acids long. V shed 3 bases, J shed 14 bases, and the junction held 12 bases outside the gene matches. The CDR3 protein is CASSPDTGAGRTF. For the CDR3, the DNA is TGTGCCAGCTCACCGGATACAGGGGCCGGGCGGACCTTC.

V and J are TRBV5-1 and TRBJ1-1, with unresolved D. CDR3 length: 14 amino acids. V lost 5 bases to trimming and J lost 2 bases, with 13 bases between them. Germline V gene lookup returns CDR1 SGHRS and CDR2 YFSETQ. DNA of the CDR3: TGCGCCAGCAGTCCCGACGGGGTTAACACTGAAGCTTTCTTT. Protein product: CASSPDGVNTEAFF.

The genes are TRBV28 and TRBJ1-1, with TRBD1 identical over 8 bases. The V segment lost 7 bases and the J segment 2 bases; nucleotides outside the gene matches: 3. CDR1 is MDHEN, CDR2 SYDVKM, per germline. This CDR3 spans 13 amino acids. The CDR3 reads CASTDRGNTEAFF. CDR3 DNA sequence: TGTGCCAGCACAGACAGGGGAAACACTGAAGCTTTCTTT.

As DNA, the CDR3 is TGCGCCAGCAGCATCTACTATGGTGGGGGGATCACAGATACGCAGTATTTT. Amino acid sequence: CASSIYYGGGITDTQYF. The gene calls are TRBV5-1 and TRBJ2-3, with D perhaps TRBD2 (6 bases). The length of the CDR3 is 17 residues. Germline V gene data show CDR1 as SGHRS and CDR2 as YFSETQ. With 4 bases removed from V and 2 bases from J, the gap between germline ends came to 20 bases.

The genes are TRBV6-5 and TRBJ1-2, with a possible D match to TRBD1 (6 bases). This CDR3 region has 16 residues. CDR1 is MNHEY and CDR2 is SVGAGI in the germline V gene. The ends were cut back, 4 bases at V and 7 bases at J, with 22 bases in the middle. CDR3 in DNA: TGTGCCAGCAGTTCCCCGGACAGAACAGGAATCTCTGGCTACACCTTC. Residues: CASSSPDRTGISGYTF.

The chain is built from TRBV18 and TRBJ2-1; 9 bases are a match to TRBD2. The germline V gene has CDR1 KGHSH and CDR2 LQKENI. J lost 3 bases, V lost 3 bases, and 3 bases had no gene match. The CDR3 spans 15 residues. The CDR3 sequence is CASSPGTSSYNEQFF. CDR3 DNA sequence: TGTGCCAGCTCACCCGGGACTAGCAGCTACAATGAGCAGTTCTTC. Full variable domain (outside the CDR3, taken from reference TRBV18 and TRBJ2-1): NAGVMQNPRHLVRRRGQEARLRCSPMKGHSHVYWYRQLPEEGLKFMVYLQKENIIDESGMPKERFSAEFPKEGPSILRIQQVVRGDSAAYFCASSPGTSSYNEQFFGPGTRLTVL.

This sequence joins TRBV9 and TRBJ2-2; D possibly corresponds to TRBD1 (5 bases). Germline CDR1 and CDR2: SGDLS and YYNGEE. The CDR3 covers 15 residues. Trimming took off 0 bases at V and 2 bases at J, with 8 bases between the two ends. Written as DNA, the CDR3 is TGTGCCAGCAGCGTAGAGGGGATCAACACCGGGGAGCTGTTTTTT. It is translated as CASSVEGINTGELFF.

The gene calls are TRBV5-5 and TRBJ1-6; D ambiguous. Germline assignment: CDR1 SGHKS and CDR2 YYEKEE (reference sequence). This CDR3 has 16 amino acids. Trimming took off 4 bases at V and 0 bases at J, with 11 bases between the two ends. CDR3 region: CASSADGNSYNSPLHF. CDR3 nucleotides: TGTGCCAGCAGCGCAGACGGGAACTCCTATAATTCACCCCTCCACTTT. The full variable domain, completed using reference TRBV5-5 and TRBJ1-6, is DAGVTQSPTHLIKTRGQQVTLRCSPISGHKSVSWYQQVLGQGPQFIFQYYEKEERGRGNFPDRFSARQFPNYSSELNVNALLLGDSALYLCASSADGNSYNSPLHFGNGTRLTVT.

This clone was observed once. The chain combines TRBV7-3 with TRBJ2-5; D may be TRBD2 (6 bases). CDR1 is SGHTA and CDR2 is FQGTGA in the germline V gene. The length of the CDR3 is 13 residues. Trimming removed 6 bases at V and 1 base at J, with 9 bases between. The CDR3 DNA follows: TGTGCCAGCAGTTTTAGCGGCCAAGAGACCCAGTACTTC. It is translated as CASSFSGQETQYF.

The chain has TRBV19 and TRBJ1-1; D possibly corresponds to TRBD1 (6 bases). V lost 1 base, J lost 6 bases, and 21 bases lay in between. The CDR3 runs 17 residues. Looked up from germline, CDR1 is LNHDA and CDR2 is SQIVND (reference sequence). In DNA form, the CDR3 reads TGTGCCAGTAGTATAGGGACAGAGCCCCTCCGCTCGGCTGAAGCTTTCTTT. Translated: CASSIGTEPLRSAEAFF.

CDR3 sequence: CASSDRDRGLTEAFF. CDR3 in DNA: TGTGCCAGCTCGGACCGGGACAGGGGGCTTACTGAAGCTTTCTTT. The gene calls are TRBV27 and TRBJ1-1; TRBD1 agrees at 12 bases. J was trimmed by 5 bases and V by 8 bases; bases with no gene match: 9. This CDR3 contains 15 residues. Germline V gene sequence: CDR1 MNHEY, CDR2 SMNVEV (reference sequence).

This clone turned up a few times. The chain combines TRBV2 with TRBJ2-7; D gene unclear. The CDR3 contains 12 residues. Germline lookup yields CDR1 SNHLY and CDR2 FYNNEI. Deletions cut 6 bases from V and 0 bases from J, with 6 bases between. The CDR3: CASSRLSYEQYF. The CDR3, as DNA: TGTGCCAGCAGCAGACTCTCCTACGAGCAGTACTTC.

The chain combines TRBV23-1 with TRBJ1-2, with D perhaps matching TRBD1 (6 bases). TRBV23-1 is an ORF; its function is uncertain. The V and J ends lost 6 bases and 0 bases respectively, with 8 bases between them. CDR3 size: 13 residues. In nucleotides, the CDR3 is TGCGCCAGCAGCGGACAGTCTAACTATGGCTACACCTTC. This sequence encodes CASSGQSNYGYTF.

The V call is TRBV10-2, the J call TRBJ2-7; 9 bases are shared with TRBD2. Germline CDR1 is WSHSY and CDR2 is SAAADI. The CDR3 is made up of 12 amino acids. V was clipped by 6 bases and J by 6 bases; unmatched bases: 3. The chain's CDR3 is CASRMTSGEQYF. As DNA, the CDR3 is TGCGCCAGCAGGATGACTAGCGGCGAGCAGTACTTC.

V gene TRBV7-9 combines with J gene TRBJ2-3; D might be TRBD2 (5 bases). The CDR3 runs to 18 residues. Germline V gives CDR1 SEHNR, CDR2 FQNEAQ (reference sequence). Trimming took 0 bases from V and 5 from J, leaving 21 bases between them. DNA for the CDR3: TGTGCCAGCAGCTTAGCGGCCCGAGTGGGTTCGGGGAGAGATACGCAGTATTTT. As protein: CASSLAARVGSGRDTQYF.

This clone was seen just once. The CDR3 here is CASSIPGTNYEQYF. The CDR3 DNA reads as TGTGCCAGTAGTATTCCCGGGACAAACTACGAGCAGTACTTC. The chain recombines TRBV19 with TRBJ2-7; D is possibly TRBD1 (6 bases). From germline, CDR1 is LNHDA and CDR2 SQIVND (reference sequence). V gave up 3 bases and J gave up 3 bases, with 12 bases separating them. This CDR3 is built from 14 residues.

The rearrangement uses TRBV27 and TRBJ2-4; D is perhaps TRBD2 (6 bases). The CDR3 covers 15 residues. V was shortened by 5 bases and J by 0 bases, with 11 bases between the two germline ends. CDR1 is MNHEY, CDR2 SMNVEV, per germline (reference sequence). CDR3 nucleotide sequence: TGTGCCAGCAGTAACTCGGGACTAGCCAAAAACATTCAGTACTTC. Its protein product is CASSNSGLAKNIQYF.

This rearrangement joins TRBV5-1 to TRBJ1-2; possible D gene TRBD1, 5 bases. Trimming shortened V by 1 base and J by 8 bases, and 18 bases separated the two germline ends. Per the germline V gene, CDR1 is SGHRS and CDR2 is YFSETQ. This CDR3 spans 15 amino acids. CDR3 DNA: TGCGCCAGCAGCTTGCAGGCCCAGGGCAGTGAAGGCTACACCTTC. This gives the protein CASSLQAQGSEGYTF.

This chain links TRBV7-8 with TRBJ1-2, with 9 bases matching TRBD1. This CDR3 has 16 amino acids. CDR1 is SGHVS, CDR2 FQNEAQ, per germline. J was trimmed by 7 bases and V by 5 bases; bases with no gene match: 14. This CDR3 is CASSPTTGGALRGYTF. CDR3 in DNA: TGTGCCAGCAGCCCAACGACAGGGGGGGCTTTGCGTGGCTACACCTTC.